This T cell receptor beta chain was recorded in a study of Ad26.COV2.S vaccination and SARS-CoV-2 variants. Generated by immunoSEQ multiplex PCR, the TCRdb table keeps only in-frame clones and is missing some. The sample carries about 460,000 clones, roughly nine tenths recorded once. Points from the study as a whole: Estimates derived from TCR breadth and depth analyses may have underestimated total T cell responses.

This CDR3 is built from 21 residues. Germline lookup yields CDR1 LGHDT and CDR2 YNNKEL (reference sequence). The V segment lost 1 base and the J segment 5 bases; nucleotides outside the gene matches: 15. Specified treatment: approximately 18 received Ad26.COV2.S at low or high dose, single or two shots; about 5 received placebo; per-sample allocation not given. Collection of the samples took place on day 63 after the first injection of vaccine or placebo. With respect to this clone: Its specificity is unknown.

The sequencing used peripheral blood, collected in a trial of Ad26.COV2.S vaccine versus placebo. This chain links TRBV3-1 (or the pseudogene TRBV3-2) with TRBJ2-1; TRBD2 aligns across 15 bases. The source of this sequence is a person aged 18 to 65 who received the Ad26.COV2.S COVID-19 vaccine or a placebo. The DNA of the CDR3 is TGTGCCAGCAGCCAAGCTTTAGGGCAGGGACTAGCGGGAGGAAAAAACAATGAGCAGTTCTTC. Translating it yields CASSQALGQGLAGGKNNEQFF.